The rows below give T cell receptor beta chains drawn from one sample of a study of identifying expanded T cells in peripheral blood. Profiling relied on immunoSEQ multiplex PCR, and the TCRdb table lists in-frame clones only, not all of them. The data show about 85,000 clones, more than 75% seen once. The sequenced sample was blood. The receptors come from a person aged 18 to 70 in good health. Both conserved end residues are part of each CDR3. D genes are given only for firm matches. Clone sizes are given selectively: once, few, many, or a class where the clone is expanded.

TRBV28	.	TRBJ1-6	.	CASYHREGRNSPLHF	TGTGCCAGCTATCACAGGGAGGGGAGGAATTCACCCCTCCACTTT
TRBV27	.	TRBJ1-5	TRBD1	CASSFDRASNQPQHF	TGTGCCAGCAGTTTCGACAGGGCGTCCAATCAGCCCCAGCATTTT
TRBV7-9	.	TRBJ1-4	.	CASSLYRRAGVATNEKLFF	TGTGCCAGCAGCTTGTATCGCAGGGCCGGAGTCGCAACTAATGAAAAACTGTTTTTT
TRBV4-3	.	TRBJ1-4	.	CASSQGVAQGNEKLFF	TGCGCCAGCAGCCAAGGGGTGGCACAGGGAAATGAAAAACTGTTTTTT
TRBV28	.	TRBJ1-1	.	CASSFGGANTEAFF	TGTGCCAGCAGTTTCGGGGGCGCGAACACTGAAGCTTTCTTT
TRBV5-6	.	TRBJ1-2	.	CASSPGQTPKPYGYTF	TGTGCCAGCAGCCCCGGACAGACCCCCAAACCTTATGGCTACACCTTC
TRBV28	.	TRBJ2-1	.	CASSQRYRGGGEQFF	TGTGCCAGCAGTCAGAGATACAGGGGCGGGGGTGAGCAGTTCTTC
TRBV28	.	TRBJ1-3	.	CASSRQGGNTIYF	TGTGCCAGCAGTCGGCAGGGGGGAAACACCATATATTTT
TRBV12-1	.	TRBJ1-5	.	CASSPGTDSNQPQHF	TGTGCCAGCAGCCCGGGGACAGATAGCAATCAGCCCCAGCATTTT
TRBV5-1	.	TRBJ2-1	TRBD2	CASSLAPSGGDNEQFF	TGCGCCAGCAGCTTGGCCCCTAGCGGGGGGGACAATGAGCAGTTCTTC
TRBV12-5	many	TRBJ2-6	TRBD1	CASAPRRTGGSGANVLTF	TGTGCTAGTGCTCCCCGCCGGACAGGGGGCTCTGGGGCCAACGTCCTGACTTTC
TRBV10-3	.	TRBJ2-3	.	CAISELGESTQYF	TGTGCCATCAGTGAGCTCGGGGAATCCACGCAGTATTTT
TRBV11-2	.	TRBJ2-7	TRBD2	CASSPLAGGGNEQYF	TGTGCCAGCAGCCCTTTAGCGGGGGGTGGCAACGAGCAGTACTTC
TRBV19	once	TRBJ1-5	TRBD1	CASTHGGGLNQPQHF	TGTGCCAGTACCCATGGAGGGGGCCTCAATCAGCCCCAGCATTTT
TRBV6-5	.	TRBJ2-7	TRBD1	CASSAQGVELHEQYF	TGTGCCAGCAGCGCACAGGGGGTAGAGCTCCACGAGCAGTACTTC
TRBV14	.	TRBJ1-2	.	CASSQLGPPPYTF	TGTGCCAGCAGCCAACTCGGACCGCCCCCTTACACCTTC
TRBV7-9	.	TRBJ2-5	TRBD1	CASSFDREETQYF	TGTGCCAGCAGCTTCGACAGGGAGGAGACCCAGTACTTC
TRBV19	.	TRBJ2-7	TRBD2	CASRSWAGGAYEQYF	TGTGCCAGCCGATCGTGGGCGGGAGGGGCCTACGAGCAGTACTTC
TRBV19	.	TRBJ1-1	.	CASTTRVWGIEAFF	TGTGCCAGTACCACTCGGGTGTGGGGGATTGAAGCTTTCTTT
TRBV7-6	.	TRBJ2-3	.	CASSKDGTDTQYF	TGTGCCAGCAGCAAGGACGGTACAGATACGCAGTATTTT
TRBV27	.	TRBJ1-1	.	CASSLSLYTEAFF	TGTGCCAGCAGTTTATCCCTTTACACTGAAGCTTTCTTT
TRBV7-2	.	TRBJ1-1	.	CASSFTTGNTEAFF	TGTGCCAGCAGCTTTACCACAGGGAACACTGAAGCTTTCTTT
TRBV9	.	TRBJ2-7	.	CASSAGGPTNPYEQYF	TGTGCCAGCAGCGCCGGAGGACCTACGAACCCTTACGAGCAGTACTTC
TRBV11-2	.	TRBJ1-6	.	CASSLGGGNSPLHF	TGTGCCAGCAGCTTAGGGGGGGGCAATTCACCCCTCCACTTT
TRBV5-1	.	TRBJ2-7	.	CASRGATGYEQYF	TGCGCCAGCAGGGGGGCAACAGGCTACGAGCAGTACTTC
TRBV4-2	.	TRBJ2-3	TRBD1	CASSSGGFQYF	TGTGCCAGCAGCTCAGGGGGTTTCCAGTATTTT
TRBV6-5	.	TRBJ2-7	.	CASRAGHAYEQYF	TGTGCCAGCAGGGCGGGACACGCATACGAGCAGTACTTC
TRBV7-6	.	TRBJ2-2	TRBD1	CASSLAQGAGLFF	TGTGCCAGCAGCTTAGCGCAGGGGGCCGGACTGTTTTTT
TRBV7-6	.	TRBJ1-1	.	CASSPRGRGDTEAFF	TGTGCCAGCAGTCCGCGTGGGAGGGGGGACACTGAAGCTTTCTTT
TRBV6-1	few	TRBJ1-6	.	CASSAGEPSPLHF	TGTGCCAGCAGTGCAGGGGAGCCGTCACCCCTCCACTTT
TRBV6-5	.	TRBJ1-2	TRBD1	CASSTTQGANYGYTF	TGTGCCAGCAGTACTACACAGGGGGCAAACTATGGCTACACCTTC
TRBV7-2	.	TRBJ2-3	.	CASSLRLTDTQYF	TGTGCCAGCAGCTTACGTCTGACAGATACGCAGTATTTT
TRBV7-8	.	TRBJ2-1	.	CASRGGPEQFF	TGTGCCAGCCGCGGAGGTCCTGAGCAGTTCTTC
TRBV7-2	.	TRBJ2-3	.	CASSLAGGTDTQYF	TGTGCCAGCAGCTTAGCGGGGGGAACAGATACGCAGTATTTT
TRBV6-6	.	TRBJ2-7	.	CASSYGGRWGEQYF	TGTGCCAGCAGTTACGGGGGGAGGTGGGGCGAGCAGTACTTC
TRBV20-1	.	TRBJ2-1	.	CSASAYNEQFF	TGCAGTGCTAGCGCGTACAATGAGCAGTTCTTC
TRBV6-5	.	TRBJ1-1	.	CASSYGGAEAFF	TGTGCCAGCAGTTACGGAGGGGCTGAAGCTTTCTTT
TRBV6-1	.	TRBJ2-7	.	CASTYFYEQYF	TGTGCCAGCACTTATTTCTACGAGCAGTACTTC
TRBV4-3	.	TRBJ1-1	.	CASSQDSYFRGTEAFF	TGCGCCAGCAGCCAAGATTCTTATTTCAGGGGCACTGAAGCTTTCTTT
TRBV19	.	TRBJ2-7	.	CASSEVGVPSYEQYF	TGTGCCAGTAGCGAAGTGGGGGTCCCTTCTTACGAGCAGTACTTC
TRBV10-2	.	TRBJ2-7	.	CASGAWISYEQYF	TGCGCCAGCGGGGCATGGATCTCCTACGAGCAGTACTTC